This entry describes one TCR beta chain. Its antigen is unknown. The record originates from a study of OX40 agonist ivuxolimab in advanced cancers. For the study at large: Patients took ivuxolimab, an agonistic anti-OX40 (CD134) antibody. Eligibility admitted prior anti-PD-1, anti-PD-L1 or anti-CTLA-4 therapy; 35% to 40% had some. Partial responses occurred in Three dose-escalation patients, one with hepatocellular carcinoma and two with cutaneous melanoma. Overall study results and limits: By week 6 at 0.1 to 3.0 mg/kg, blood CD4+ and CD8+ T cells had expanded clonally.

CDR1 and CDR2 (germline): SQVTM, ANQGSEA. The CDR3 extends over 11 amino acids. The V and J ends lost 5 bases and 0 bases respectively, with 3 bases between them. Sequenced by immunoSEQ multiplex PCR; TCRdb stores in-frame clones only, minus some. This table holds 30,000 to 40,000 clones, approximately 79% found once. This sequence joins TRBV29-1 and TRBJ2-3; D is unresolved. The TCR sequence derives from an adult with an advanced solid tumor such as melanoma, head and neck, liver or kidney cancer. Sequencing was performed on CD4+ or CD8+ T cells sorted from blood, taken in a trial of the OX40 agonist ivuxolimab. The CDR3 here is CSVSSTDTQYF. In DNA form, the CDR3 reads TGCAGCGTTTCTAGCACAGATACGCAGTATTTT.